This T cell receptor beta chain appears in the sequencing data of a study of blood T cells in healthy people across ages. The use of a sample-barcoded 5' primer and a J-beta primer mix characterized a second PCR of about 7 to 12 cycles. Each cDNA molecule, via a template-switch adaptor with 12 random nucleotides, was tagged. Each CDR3 protein gets one entry after TCRdb re-called the 5' RACE reads with MiXCR. In the table there are 1.6 million or so distinct CDR3 sequences, roughly 32% of which are singletons. The table lists this clonotype with a count of one. This CDR3 contains 17 residues. V shed 4 bases and J shed 0 bases, with 13 bases lying between them. The germline gives CDR1 MDHEN, CDR2 SYDVKM.

Material for sequencing was blood. The chain employs TRBV28 and TRBJ2-6; D might be TRBD2 (5 bases). This receptor was obtained from a woman in her thirties in good health. CDR3 protein: CASSYEGEDSGANVLTF. The CDR3 DNA follows: TGTGCCAGCAGTTATGAGGGAGAAGACTCTGGGGCCAACGTCCTGACTTTC.